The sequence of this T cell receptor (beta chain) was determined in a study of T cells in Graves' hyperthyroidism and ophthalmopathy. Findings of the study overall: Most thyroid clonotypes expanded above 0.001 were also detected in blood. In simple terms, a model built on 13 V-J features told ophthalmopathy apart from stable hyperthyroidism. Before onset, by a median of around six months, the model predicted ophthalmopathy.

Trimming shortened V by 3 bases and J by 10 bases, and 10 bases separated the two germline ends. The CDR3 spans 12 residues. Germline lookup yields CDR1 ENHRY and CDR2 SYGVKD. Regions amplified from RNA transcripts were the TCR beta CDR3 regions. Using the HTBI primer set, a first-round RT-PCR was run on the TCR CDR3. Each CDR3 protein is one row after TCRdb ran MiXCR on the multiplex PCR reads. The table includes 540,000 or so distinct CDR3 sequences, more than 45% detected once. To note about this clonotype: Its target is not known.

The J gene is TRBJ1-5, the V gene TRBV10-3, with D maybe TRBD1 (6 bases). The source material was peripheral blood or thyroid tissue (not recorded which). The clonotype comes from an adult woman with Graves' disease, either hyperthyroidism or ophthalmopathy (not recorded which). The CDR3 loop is CAISDHRAPQHF. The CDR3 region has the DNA TGTGCCATCAGTGATCACAGGGCACCCCAGCATTTT.